This T cell receptor beta chain originates from a study of T cell repertoires in cytomegalovirus infection. TCRdb recomputed calls from the reads with MiXCR, one row per CDR3 protein. The sample has around 500,000 distinct CDR3 sequences, about 42% seen once; the top ten hold roughly two fifths. V was clipped by 4 bases and J by 0 bases, with 18 bases between them. Germline loops: CDR1 SGHTA, CDR2 FQGNSA. CDR3 length equals 17 residues. In its sample, this clonotype was seen a few times. Its matching antigen is unknown. This sequence joins TRBV7-2 and TRBJ1-2; the D gene is possibly TRBD1 (6 bases). The input for sequencing was cultured PBMCs, taken from culture after CMV antigen stimulation. This TCR was sampled from a human donor in good health (CMV status not recorded). Some clones in this sample may be carry-over from other donors' samples. The CDR3 is CASSSEAGTLANYGYTF. The CDR3 nucleotides read TGTGCCAGCAGCTCCGAAGCCGGGACACTCGCTAACTATGGCTACACCTTC.